This T cell receptor beta chain was captured in a study of blood T cell repertoires in COVID-19. Study context: Acute and convalescent COVID-19 specimens originated in the United States, Italy and Spain.

Assay: immunoSEQ multiplex PCR; the TCRdb copy retains only in-frame clones and omits some. This table holds some 240,000 clones, around 84% found once. The CDR3 spans 16 residues. The V and J ends lost 6 bases and 4 bases, in that order; junction bases with no gene match: 10. Looked up from germline, CDR1 is SNHLY and CDR2 is FYNNEI. The sample consisted of peripheral blood. The origin of this receptor is a human donor in a cohort sampled during active COVID-19. The V and J genes are TRBV2 and TRBJ1-4; 8 bases align to TRBD1. The CDR3, as DNA: TGTGCCAGCAGCCGACAGGGGAACACATTTAATGAAAAACTGTTTTTT. The encoded protein is CASSRQGNTFNEKLFF.